This is a list of T cell receptor beta chains from one sample in a study of blood T cell repertoires in COVID-19. TCRdb's copy holds only in-frame clones and misses some; the assay was immunoSEQ multiplex PCR. Of about 140,000 clones listed, roughly 79% were seen once; the top ten hold about 3.2%. Specimen: PBMCs or T cells enriched from blood (not recorded which). These receptors all stem from a woman between 45 and 65 years old who had recovered from COVID-19. CDR3s include the opening cysteine and the closing phenylalanine or tryptophan. The D gene is left open where the match is weak. The listing skips clone size in some rows; elsewhere it reads once, few, many or a size class.

TRBD1,TRBV28,NA,TRBJ2-7,CASRRDRPTYEQYF,TGTGCCAGCAGGAGGGACAGACCAACCTACGAGCAGTACTTC
TRBD1,TRBV14,NA,TRBJ1-1,CASSPRPFTTGDHTEAFF,TGTGCCAGCAGTCCACGACCTTTTACGACAGGGGATCACACTGAAGCTTTCTTT
TRBD2,TRBV9,NA,TRBJ2-5,CASSRSGDYGAGGETQYF,TGTGCCAGCAGCCGCTCCGGGGACTACGGGGCCGGGGGGGAGACCCAGTACTTC
NA,TRBV7-8,few,TRBJ1-1,CASSAERVRQRTFF,TGTGCCAGCAGCGCCGAGCGGGTTCGACAACGTACTTTCTTT
NA,TRBV5-1,NA,TRBJ2-5,CASSLAGEYETQYF,TGCGCCAGCAGCTTGGCAGGGGAATACGAGACCCAGTACTTC
NA,TRBV16,once,TRBJ1-3,CASSQSSVSGNTIYF,TGTGCCAGCAGCCAATCCTCGGTCTCTGGAAACACCATATATTTT
TRBD1,TRBV19,NA,TRBJ1-2,CASSSRTGGLRNYGYTF,TGTGCCAGTAGTTCGCGGACAGGGGGTTTACGTAACTATGGCTACACCTTC
TRBD2,TRBV29-1,NA,TRBJ2-7,CSVEDPGLAGPEQYF,TGCAGCGTTGAAGATCCGGGACTAGCGGGACCTGAGCAGTACTTC
TRBD1,TRBV24-1,NA,TRBJ1-4,CATGTGGSEKLFF,TGTGCCACCGGCACAGGGGGAAGTGAAAAACTGTTTTTT
NA,TRBV9,NA,TRBJ1-3,CASSPREGAGNTIYF,TGTGCCAGCAGCCCTAGGGAGGGGGCTGGAAACACCATATATTTT
TRBD1,TRBV6-5,NA,TRBJ1-5,CASSRTGDRQPQHF,TGTGCCAGCAGTAGGACAGGGGATCGGCAGCCCCAGCATTTT
NA,TRBV5-4,NA,TRBJ2-4,CASSPGTPMNIQYF,TGTGCCAGCAGTCCCGGGACTCCAATGAACATTCAGTACTTC
NA,TRBV9,NA,TRBJ1-1,CASSVVGKNTEAFF,TGTGCCAGCAGCGTAGTTGGCAAGAACACTGAAGCTTTCTTT
NA,TRBV2,NA,TRBJ1-6,CASSEVPGAGASPLHF,TGTGCCAGCAGTGAAGTTCCCGGGGCGGGGGCTTCACCCCTCCACTTT
NA,TRBV2,NA,TRBJ2-1,CASSAQGSSYNEQFF,TGTGCCAGCAGTGCCCAGGGAAGCTCCTACAATGAGCAGTTCTTC
TRBD1,TRBV6-1,few,TRBJ1-6,CASSENPGTGDSPLHF,TGTGCCAGCAGTGAAAATCCGGGGACAGGGGATTCACCCCTCCACTTT
NA,TRBV6-5,NA,TRBJ2-6,CATLRGPGANVLTF,TGTGCCACCCTCAGGGGTCCTGGGGCCAACGTCCTGACTTTC
TRBD1,TRBV11-2,NA,TRBJ2-2,CASSRQQGHGELFF,TGTGCCAGCAGCCGACAACAGGGGCACGGGGAGCTGTTTTTT
NA,TRBV3-1/TRBV3-2,NA,TRBJ1-5,CASSQDSRYSQPQHF,TGTGCCAGCAGCCAGGACAGTAGATATAGTCAGCCCCAGCATTTT
NA,TRBV9,NA,TRBJ2-7,CASSVDSYYEQYF,TGTGCCAGCAGCGTGGACAGTTACTACGAGCAGTACTTC
TRBD1,TRBV5-6,NA,TRBJ2-3,CASSLARGGLSTDTQYF,TGTGCCAGCAGCTTGGCCAGAGGGGGCTTAAGCACAGATACGCAGTATTTT
TRBD1,TRBV30,NA,TRBJ1-5,CAWSTGQGFQPQHF,TGTGCCTGGAGCACAGGACAGGGTTTTCAGCCCCAGCATTTT
NA,TRBV5-4,NA,TRBJ1-3,CASSQQQGTPNTIYF,TGTGCCAGCAGTCAACAACAGGGTACGCCAAACACCATATATTTT
TRBD2,TRBV7-3,few,TRBJ2-1,CASSLSALAGTGEQFF,TGTGCCAGCAGCTTATCTGCGCTAGCGGGGACGGGTGAGCAGTTCTTC
NA,TRBV4-1,NA,TRBJ2-7,CASSQGPVRGYEQYF,TGCGCCAGCAGCCAAGGTCCCGTCAGGGGCTACGAGCAGTACTTC
TRBD1,TRBV3-1/TRBV3-2,NA,TRBJ2-2,CASSQTGTGELFF,TGTGCCAGCAGCCAGACAGGGACCGGGGAGCTGTTTTTT
NA,TRBV19,few,TRBJ2-1,CASSLSGGGTSYNEQFF,TGTGCCAGTAGTTTGTCGGGTGGCGGGACGTCCTACAATGAGCAGTTCTTC
TRBD1,TRBV7-8,NA,TRBJ2-3,CASSPLRQGPRTDTQYF,TGTGCCAGCAGCCCCCTCCGACAGGGGCCGAGGACAGATACGCAGTATTTT
NA,TRBV10-2,once,TRBJ2-3,CASSDFVWGRGTDTQYF,TGCGCCAGCAGTGATTTCGTTTGGGGGCGTGGGACAGATACGCAGTATTTT
NA,TRBV12-3/TRBV12-4,NA,TRBJ1-2,CASGRGGYTF,TGTGCCAGCGGCCGGGGTGGCTACACCTTC
NA,TRBV6-5,NA,TRBJ1-6,CASSSEGSYNSPLHF,TGTGCCAGCAGTTCCGAGGGCTCCTATAATTCACCCCTCCACTTT
TRBD1,TRBV6-5,NA,TRBJ1-5,CASRPNTGGSAQHF,TGTGCCAGCAGACCCAACACAGGGGGCTCGGCCCAGCATTTT
NA,TRBV2,NA,TRBJ2-3,CASRIRDTTDTQYF,TGTGCCAGCAGGATTCGGGACACCACAGATACGCAGTATTTT
NA,TRBV28,few,TRBJ2-2,CASSSNTGELFF,TGTGCCAGCAGCTCCAACACCGGGGAGCTGTTTTTT
TRBD1,TRBV29-1,NA,TRBJ1-1,CSVTGGDPEAFF,TGCAGCGTGACAGGGGGCGATCCTGAAGCTTTCTTT
TRBD1,TRBV19,few,TRBJ1-6,CASSSRQGVPRNSPLHF,TGTGCCAGTAGTTCCCGACAGGGGGTCCCTCGTAATTCACCCCTCCACTTT